These 20 T cell receptor beta chains share one sample of origin, sequenced in a study of monozygotic twins with inflammatory bowel disease (dated by TCRdb to the late 2010s). Libraries were prepared through 5' RACE. Sequencing was performed on an Illumina HiSeq 2500. TCRdb reprocessed the reads, reporting each CDR3 protein sequence once and no DNA. The sample's own table lists roughly 150,000 distinct CDR3 sequences. In total, the top ten clones hold roughly 2.5% of the sample. The sequenced material came from blood. These receptors were taken from a human donor with ulcerative colitis or Crohn's disease, or a healthy co-twin of an affected twin (not recorded which).

The chain uses TRBV11-2 and TRBJ2-7; TCRdb returns TRBD2, unconfirmable since there is no DNA. This CDR3 has 18 residues. Germline V CDR1 and CDR2: SGHAT, FQNNGV. The CDR3 loop reads CASSLSISSGGFSYEQYF.

This chain joins TRBV11-2 and TRBJ2-3; the D call from TCRdb, TRBD2, cannot be confirmed without DNA. The CDR3 totals 16 residues. The germline gives CDR1 SGHAT, CDR2 FQNNGV. The CDR3 region is CASSLVGGGALDTQYF.

The genes are TRBV19 and TRBJ1-2; TCRdb proposes TRBD1, but this gene call is untestable without DNA. Germline CDR1 LNHDA, CDR2 SQIVND (reference sequence). The CDR3 has 14 residues. CDR3 residues: CASSMNRGVYGYTF.

The chain employs TRBV7-3 and TRBJ2-3. This CDR3 region has 14 residues. Germline CDR1 is SGHTA and CDR2 is FQGTGA. This chain's CDR3 is CASSPSMGTDTQYF.

The chain is built from TRBV5-1 and TRBJ2-1. Per the germline V gene, CDR1 is SGHRS and CDR2 is YFSETQ. This CDR3 is 15 amino acids long. CDR3 amino acids: CASSEVSASYNEQFF.

The V call is TRBV19, the J call TRBJ1-1; TCRdb indicates TRBD1, and absent DNA this call remains unverified. Per germline, CDR1 LNHDA and CDR2 SQIVND (reference sequence). This CDR3 is 13 amino acids long. This CDR3 is CASIGQGLSEAFF.

This sequence joins TRBV6-1 and TRBJ2-7; TCRdb outputs TRBD1, but without DNA this stays unchecked. Germline V gene sequence: CDR1 MNHNS, CDR2 SASEGT. The CDR3 covers 14 residues. CDR3 residues: CASKDRGLGYEQYF.

The rearrangement uses TRBV5-1 and TRBJ2-5; TCRdb proposes TRBD2, but this gene call is untestable without DNA. Germline V lookup: CDR1 SGHRS, CDR2 YFSETQ. The CDR3 has 15 residues. CDR3 sequence reads: CASSLNWARGETQYF. The variable domain in full, with the rest retrieved from reference TRBV5-1 and TRBJ2-5, is KAGVTQTPRYLIKTRGQQVTLSCSPISGHRSVSWYQQTPGQGLQFLFEYFSETQRNKGNFPGRFSGRQFSNSRSEMNVSTLELGDSALYLCASSLNWARGETQYFGPGTRLLVL.

This sequence joins TRBV2 and TRBJ2-1; the TCRdb call, TRBD1, lacks DNA for checking. The CDR3 runs 13 residues. Per the germline V gene, CDR1 is SNHLY and CDR2 is FYNNEI. CDR3 protein: CASIVQGYNEQFF.

This chain links TRBV12-3 or TRBV12-4 with TRBJ2-1; the D call of TRBD1 rests on TCRdb alone, since no DNA is present to check it. This CDR3 has 15 amino acids. The CDR3 loop reads CASSPTGNSYNEQFF.

The chain carries TRBV5-1 and TRBJ1-2. Germline V gives CDR1 SGHRS, CDR2 YFSETQ. The CDR3 runs to 14 residues. CDR3 residues: CASSPGRPYYGYTF.

The rearrangement joins TRBV6-5 to TRBJ1-5; TCRdb calls TRBD1, which cannot be checked without DNA. The CDR3 totals 16 residues. Looked up from germline, CDR1 is MNHEY and CDR2 is SVGAGI. CDR3 sequence reads: CASSSLDRGQNQPQHF.

V is TRBV6-1 and J is TRBJ2-3; without DNA, the TCRdb call of TRBD1 cannot be checked. Germline V gene lookup returns CDR1 MNHNS and CDR2 SASEGT. The CDR3 sequence is 15 residues long. Here the CDR3 reads CASRRRGGTTDTQYF.

V gene TRBV11-2 combines with J gene TRBJ2-3; TCRdb designates TRBD2, a call that cannot be tested without DNA. The germline CDR1 and CDR2 sequences are SGHAT and FQNNGV. The CDR3 contains 18 residues. This CDR3 reads CASSPQAGRLDQTDTQYF.

The chain carries TRBV20-1 and TRBJ1-2; TCRdb's assignment of TRBD1 cannot be checked, as there is no DNA. There are 13 residues in the CDR3. The germline CDR1 and CDR2 sequences are DFQATT and SNEGSKA (reference sequence). The CDR3 spells CSAQTGGGYGYTF.

The CDR3 loop is CACSQPGTRRGTQYF. This sequence joins TRBV4-1 and TRBJ2-5; TCRdb lists TRBD2, though no DNA is available to test this call. Germline values: CDR1 MGHRA, CDR2 YSYEKL. This CDR3 is 15 amino acids long.

V is TRBV19 and J is TRBJ1-2. Germline V CDR1 and CDR2: LNHDA, SQIVND (reference sequence). This CDR3 has 14 residues. The CDR3 sequence is CASSIRSNNYGYTF.

The chain recombines TRBV7-2 with TRBJ2-7; TCRdb reports TRBD1, a call that lacks DNA to check it against. The CDR3 extends over 14 amino acids. CDR1 is SGHTA, CDR2 FQGNSA, per germline. CDR3: CASSFDRNSGEQYF.

The gene calls are TRBV10-3 and TRBJ1-6; TCRdb's assignment of TRBD1 cannot be checked, as there is no DNA. CDR1 is ENHRY, CDR2 SYGVKD, per germline. There are 17 residues in the CDR3. The CDR3 reads CAISARTGGSYNSPLHF.

The chain employs TRBV4-3 and TRBJ2-3; the TCRdb call, TRBD2, lacks DNA for checking. The germline gives CDR1 LGHNA, CDR2 YSLEER. This CDR3 contains 15 residues. CDR3 protein: CASSQDGPRTDTQYF.